One and the same sample provided the 2 T cell receptor beta chains below, sequenced in a study of blood T cell repertoires in COVID-19. Profiled with immunoSEQ multiplex PCR; TCRdb holds only in-frame clones, not every one. The sample lists a few hundred thousand clones, about 89% occurring once. The sequenced sample was PBMCs or T cells enriched from blood (not recorded which). The source of these receptors is a woman aged 25 to 45 who had recovered from COVID-19.

This clone came up a few times. This rearrangement joins TRBV19 to TRBJ2-7; TRBD1 might be the D (6 bases). V lost 3 bases and J lost 0, with 12 bases in between. Germline V lookup: CDR1 LNHDA, CDR2 SQIVND (reference sequence). The CDR3 has 15 amino acids. This chain's CDR3 is CASSMSVGASYEQYF. CDR3 nucleotides: TGTGCCAGTAGTATGTCGGTGGGGGCCTCCTACGAGCAGTACTTC.

This clone is a singleton in its sample. The chain uses TRBV4-1 and TRBJ2-1, with 7 bases matching TRBD2. CDR1 is MGHRA and CDR2 is YSYEKL in the germline V gene. This CDR3 contains 16 residues. V dropped 4 bases and J dropped 4; count of bases not matched to a gene: 10. The CDR3 nucleotides read TGCGCCAGCAGCCTCCTAGCGGAATCAAGGTACAATGAGCAGTTCTTC. Translating gives CASSLLAESRYNEQFF.